These T cell receptor beta chains were read from a single sample in a study of cytomegalovirus exposure and HLA in healthy donors. This table comes from immunoSEQ multiplex PCR, and its TCRdb copy is limited to in-frame clones, with some not included. Of over 200,000 clones listed, around 90% are singletons. The specimen was PBMCs. The receptors here all came from a woman in her late teens or twenties in good health and CMV-seronegative. The conserved cysteine and the conserved F or W are not part of the CDR3 here.

v_gene	j_gene	CDR3aa
TRBV27	TRBJ2-2	ASSPGQRIGELF
TRBV19	TRBJ1-5	ASLGQLNQPQH
TRBV11-2	TRBJ2-5	ASSSPGTQETQY
TRBV7-9	TRBJ1-4	ASSPGGGELF
TRBV5-1	TRBJ1-1	ASSFEGQGNTEAF
TRBV27	TRBJ2-1	ASSLNQGMDEQF
TRBV18	TRBJ1-1	ASSPFRGQGNTEAF
TRBV27	TRBJ1-5	ASSLSGAVNQPQH
TRBV6-6	TRBJ2-1	ASSQTGSYNEQF
TRBV2	TRBJ1-5	ASRGGEGATDWKVPDQPQH
TRBV7-8	TRBJ1-6	ASSLEGFGSYNSPLH
TRBV6-5	TRBJ2-5	ASSYSYGGPGETQY
TRBV29-1	TRBJ2-2	SASPGQGFGELF
TRBV7-8	TRBJ2-7	ASSQRTSGGHEQY
TRBV5-8	TRBJ2-5	ASSLAGGGPPETQY
TRBV6-5	TRBJ1-1	ASTMNTEAF
TRBV27	TRBJ2-7	ASSLGRDRAWHEQY
TRBV28	TRBJ2-1	ASQGIVGEQF
TRBV28	TRBJ1-2	ASSFPRQGLYGYT
TRBV6-1	TRBJ2-2	ASSSSPGELF
TRBV5-1	TRBJ2-7	ASTMASGGIYEQY
TRBV4-3	TRBJ1-2	ASSQDFGTGDGYT
TRBV10-3	TRBJ2-7	AITQGVMYEQY
TRBV5-4	TRBJ2-2	ASSLAGGVAGELF
TRBV6-5	TRBJ2-1	ASRRGSFNEQF
TRBV12-5	TRBJ2-1	ASGPGLVHYNEQF
TRBV18	TRBJ1-1	ASSPPRAEAF
TRBV6-5	TRBJ1-2	ASSPGTGNYGYT
TRBV15	TRBJ1-5	ATSGGQGYQPQH
TRBV2	TRBJ1-5	ASSTSQGNQPQH
TRBV4-1	TRBJ2-2	ASSPGTAGMYTGELF
TRBV30	TRBJ2-7	AWSSRGTYEQY
TRBV7-8	TRBJ1-3	ASSPRPGTVRNTIY
TRBV11-3	TRBJ2-5	ASSTPGGTQETQY
TRBV29-1	TRBJ2-5	SVGLLQVPQETQY
TRBV27	TRBJ2-3	ASSFLAGVYTDTQY
TRBV27	TRBJ2-7	ASSLWARPPSSYEQY
TRBV5-1	TRBJ1-4	ASSSLPLPGQGYEKLF
TRBV27	TRBJ2-3	ASSRGQGYSTDTQY
TRBV28	TRBJ1-1	ASSAGPPTF
TRBV11-2	TRBJ2-3	ASSRRGGRSGDTQY
TRBV7-9	TRBJ1-6	ASSPAGANSPLH
TRBV6-5	TRBJ2-1	ASRVALGVDEQF
TRBV19	TRBJ1-2	ASSPTQGSGENGYT
TRBV30	TRBJ1-2	AWSAGINYGYT
TRBV4-1	TRBJ2-2	ASSHRPRDSPFTGELF
TRBV6-1	TRBJ1-5	ASSEANTGRPQH
TRBV28	TRBJ2-1	ASSFAGGPNNEQF
TRBV27	TRBJ1-6	ASSFTGESPLH
TRBV2	TRBJ1-2	ASSGSTGGYGYT
TRBV19	TRBJ1-1	ASSNRGGDTEAF
TRBV18	TRBJ1-4	ASSSQDLGTQVNEKLF
TRBV5-1	TRBJ2-1	ASSQGLAAYEQF
TRBV6-1	TRBJ1-5	ASNPGQGNGQPQH
TRBV9	TRBJ2-1	ASSGRGPTYNEQF
TRBV4-1	TRBJ1-5	ASSLGQVPDQPQH
TRBV4-1	TRBJ1-6	ASSQLQSSYNSPLH
TRBV27	TRBJ2-1	ASSLSGNNEQF
TRBV4-1	TRBJ2-7	ASSQDPSTSSYEQY
TRBV29-1	TRBJ1-3	SVAGRNTIY